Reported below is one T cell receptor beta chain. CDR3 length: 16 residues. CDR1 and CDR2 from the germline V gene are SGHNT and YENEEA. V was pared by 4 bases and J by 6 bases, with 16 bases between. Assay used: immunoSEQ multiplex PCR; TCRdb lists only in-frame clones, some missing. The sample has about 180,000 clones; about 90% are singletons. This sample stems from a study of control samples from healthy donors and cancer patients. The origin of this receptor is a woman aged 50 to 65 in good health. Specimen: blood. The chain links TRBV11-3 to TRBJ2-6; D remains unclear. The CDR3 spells CASSSPTDGPANVLTF. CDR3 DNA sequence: TGTGCCAGCAGCTCACCGACGGACGGACCGGCCAACGTCCTGACTTTC.